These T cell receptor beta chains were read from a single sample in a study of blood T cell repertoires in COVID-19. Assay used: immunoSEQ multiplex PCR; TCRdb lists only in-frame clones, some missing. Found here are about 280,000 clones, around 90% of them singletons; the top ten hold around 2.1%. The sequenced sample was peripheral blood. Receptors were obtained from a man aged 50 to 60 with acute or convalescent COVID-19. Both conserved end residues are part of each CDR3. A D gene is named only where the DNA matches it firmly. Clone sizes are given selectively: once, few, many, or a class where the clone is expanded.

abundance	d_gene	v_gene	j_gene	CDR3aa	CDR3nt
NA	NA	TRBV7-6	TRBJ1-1	CASSLTGMNTEAFF	TGTGCCAGCAGCCTCACAGGAATGAACACTGAAGCTTTCTTT
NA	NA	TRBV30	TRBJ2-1	CAWARRDWEQFF	TGTGCCTGGGCCAGAAGAGACTGGGAGCAGTTCTTC
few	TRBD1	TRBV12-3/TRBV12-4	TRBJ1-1	CATTGQGGTEAFF	TGTGCCACCACCGGACAGGGTGGCACTGAAGCTTTCTTT
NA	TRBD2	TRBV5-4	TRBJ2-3	CASSLVLAGGGTDTQYF	TGTGCCAGCAGCTTGGTTCTAGCGGGGGGGGGCACAGATACGCAGTATTTT
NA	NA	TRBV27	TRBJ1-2	CASSFSPGDYGYTF	TGTGCCAGCAGTTTCTCTCCAGGGGACTATGGCTACACCTTC
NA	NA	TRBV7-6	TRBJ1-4	CASSLRQVNEKLFF	TGTGCCAGCAGCTTACGACAAGTTAATGAAAAACTGTTTTTT
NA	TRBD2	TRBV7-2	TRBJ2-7	CASSNTGRGSSYEQYF	TGTGCCAGCAGCAATACCGGGAGGGGAAGCTCCTACGAGCAGTACTTC
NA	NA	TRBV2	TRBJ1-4	CASRRQNEKLFF	TGTGCCAGCAGGAGACAGAATGAAAAACTGTTTTTT
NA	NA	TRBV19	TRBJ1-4	CASKGLLDLHGLSEKLFF	TGTGCCAGTAAGGGACTACTCGACCTCCACGGGCTAAGTGAAAAACTGTTTTTT
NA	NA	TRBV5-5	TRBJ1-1	CASSLEVRWSTEAFF	TGTGCCAGCAGCTTGGAGGTCAGGTGGTCGACTGAAGCTTTCTTT
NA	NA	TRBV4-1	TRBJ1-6	CASSQVGRGSWNSPLHF	TGCGCCAGCAGCCAAGTGGGGAGGGGGTCTTGGAATTCACCCCTCCACTTT
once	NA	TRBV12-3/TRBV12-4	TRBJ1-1	CASSLERQSEAFF	TGTGCCAGCAGTTTAGAGAGGCAGTCTGAAGCTTTCTTT
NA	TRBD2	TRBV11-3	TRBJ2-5	CASSPGGRGAGETQYF	TGTGCCAGCAGCCCGGGTGGGCGGGGGGCCGGAGAGACCCAGTACTTC
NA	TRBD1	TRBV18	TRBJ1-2	CASSPMEQGNGYTF	TGTGCCAGCTCACCAATGGAACAGGGGAATGGCTACACCTTC
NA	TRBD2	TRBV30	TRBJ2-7	CAWGRGGHEQYF	TGTGCCTGGGGCCGGGGGGGCCACGAGCAGTACTTC
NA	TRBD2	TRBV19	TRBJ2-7	CASSTGLARAYEQYF	TGTGCCAGTAGTACCGGACTAGCGCGGGCCTACGAGCAGTACTTC
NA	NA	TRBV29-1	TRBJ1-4	CSVVMGHGEKLFF	TGCAGCGTTGTGATGGGGCATGGAGAAAAACTGTTTTTT
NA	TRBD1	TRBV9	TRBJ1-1	CASTRRGLNTEAFF	TGTGCCAGCACTCGGAGGGGGCTGAACACTGAAGCTTTCTTT
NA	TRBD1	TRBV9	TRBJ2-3	CASSPRQGSTDTQYF	TGTGCCAGCAGCCCCCGACAGGGGAGCACAGATACGCAGTATTTT
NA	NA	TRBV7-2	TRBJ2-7	CASSLVFSYEQYF	TGTGCCAGCAGCTTAGTATTCAGTTACGAGCAGTACTTC
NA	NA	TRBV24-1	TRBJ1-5	CATSDPPTEQGNQPQHF	TGTGCCACCAGTGACCCTCCTACTGAACAGGGAAATCAGCCCCAGCATTTT
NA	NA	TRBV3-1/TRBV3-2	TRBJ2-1	CASSPSGVSGQFF	TGTGCCAGCAGCCCGTCCGGGGTTTCGGGGCAGTTCTTC
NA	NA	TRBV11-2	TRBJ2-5	CASSLQTERETQYF	TGTGCCAGCAGTCTCCAGACGGAGAGGGAGACCCAGTACTTC
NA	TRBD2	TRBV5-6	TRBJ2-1	CASRELGGGASNEQFF	TGTGCCAGCAGGGAGCTGGGCGGGGGGGCGTCCAATGAGCAGTTCTTC
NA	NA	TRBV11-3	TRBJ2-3	CASSWGGPPDTQYF	TGTGCCAGCAGCTGGGGGGGGCCGCCAGATACGCAGTATTTT
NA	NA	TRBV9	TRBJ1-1	CASSPGGEGAFF	TGTGCCAGCAGCCCGGGTGGAGAGGGAGCTTTCTTT
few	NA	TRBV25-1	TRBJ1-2	CASSERGYGYTF	TGTGCCAGCAGCGAGCGGGGCTATGGCTACACCTTC
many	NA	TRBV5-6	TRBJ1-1	CASSFWGLNTEAFF	TGTGCCAGCAGCTTCTGGGGCTTGAACACTGAAGCTTTCTTT
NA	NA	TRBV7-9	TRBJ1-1	CASSLAGTLRTEAFF	TGTGCCAGCAGCTTAGCTGGGACTCTCCGTACTGAAGCTTTCTTT
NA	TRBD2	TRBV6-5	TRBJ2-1	CASPQRGALNEQFF	TGTGCCAGCCCCCAGCGGGGGGCCTTAAATGAGCAGTTCTTC
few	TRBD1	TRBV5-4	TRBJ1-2	CASSPSGGNYGYTF	TGTGCCAGCAGCCCTTCAGGGGGGAACTATGGCTACACCTTC